One T cell receptor (beta chain) is described in this entry. Its binding antigen is unknown. No base qualities exist here, and no much larger clone lies one base off it. As encoded in the germline V gene, CDR1 is WSHSY while CDR2 is SAAADI. The V end gives up 9 bases and the J end 4 bases, leaving 7 bases in the junction not matched to a gene. From the cysteine up to the phenylalanine, the CDR3 has a length of 13 residues. Only the CDR3 DNA is retained, 39 bases long and in frame from the first base. The sample belongs to a study of identical twins (dated by TCRdb to the mid-2010s). A note on the overall study: The study deep-sequenced TCR alpha and beta repertoires from monozygotic twins, unrelated adults of various ages and cord blood to test whether fetal clonotypes persist. To rule out contamination, the twin experiments were replicated at different times with different library preparation protocols. The paper as a whole reports these results and caveats: Zero-insertion analyses could be partly confounded by invariant T cells such as MAIT and iNKT, although diverse VJ usage argued against such confounding for most clonotypes. In beta out-of-frame sequences, excess twin sharing was weaker, because having fewer shared sequences lowered the signal-to-noise ratio. In monozygotic twins, out-of-frame TCR alpha sharing was systematically underestimated by recombination models, although the models agreed with sharing between unrelated individuals. Fewer insertions were carried by abundant cord blood beta clonotypes, a similar but weaker trend appeared in young adult naive repertoires, and no such trend appeared in memory repertoires. Conclusions relied on cross-sectional statistical analysis, since the same donors could not be followed over many years. Compared with coincidental sharing between unrelated individuals, out-of-frame TCR alpha sequences shared between twins had an excess of sequences with low generation probability.

Every donor in the study was a healthy Caucasian. The twin cohort consisted of three pairs of female monozygotic twins, all aged roughly 18 to 29 years. Positive isolation kits from Invitrogen were used to isolate the CD4+ and CD8+ T cell populations. Receptors were amplified or captured by 5' RACE. The run used an Illumina HiSeq 2000. Template switching added a universal primer binding site, and the final cDNA carried a unique molecular identifier that allowed TCR cDNA molecules to be counted accurately. First-strand cDNA for TCR alpha and beta chains was synthesized from specific primers in the conserved constant-segment region. To control for contamination, each cDNA library was double barcoded with a SMART-Mk sample barcode plus Illumina barcodes. TruSeq adapter sequences along with Illumina sample barcodes were introduced in two successive PCR steps. The Illumina HiSeq platform was used with custom primers to sequence TCR alpha and beta cDNA libraries. On the study's bioinformatics: MiGEC was used to process raw reads and extract unique molecular identifiers, and MiXCR was used to find CDR3 positions. For each individual, recombination models were inferred using an EM algorithm with the repgenHMM and IGoR tools. The analysis of shared clonotypes was done with the tcR package in R, with sharing normalized by the product of cloneset sizes. To study raw recombination free of thymic and clonal selection effects, out-of-frame nonproductive sequences were analyzed. TCRdb redid the processing of the public reads, applying fastp at Q25 and MiXCR, and retained in-frame beta chains. Every entry covers one CDR3 protein and lists the most common genes and DNA from its rows. TCRdb, rather than the study authors, made the V and J calls. Present in this sample are about 520,000 distinct CDR3 sequences, 20% to 25% of which were seen just once. Of the sample, 0.91% falls within the top ten clones.

These data were also filed under a second study, of T cells expressing NK-cell markers. The second paper further reports: TCR beta-chain repertoires were profiled in sorted CD3+CD56+NKG2C+, CD3+CD56+NKG2C- and CD3+CD56-NKG2C+ T-cell subsets from several donors. Among the eight sequenced donors, only one was HCMV-seronegative, while the other seven were HCMV-seropositive. In several experiments an anti-gammadeltaTCR antibody was added to restrict sorting to alphabetaTCR-expressing T cells. In roughly 6 donors, the dominant CD3+CD56+NKG2C+ clonotypes were found to rank among the top 10 CD8+ clonotypes and to make up 1.0-7.0% of CD8+ T cells. Those dominant clonotypes were again the most abundant among CD3+CD56-NKG2C+ cells in a few donors, at roughly 25-65%. Whether the expanded NKG2C-expressing T cell clones were specific for HCMV antigens remained unclear. The study sequenced eight donors, all healthy volunteers chosen at random: three men and five women. A commercial ELISA kit detecting HCMV-specific IgG in serum was used to determine HCMV serostatus. MIGEC was used to demultiplex reads and group the reads by UMI, and MiTCR was used to assemble and quantify clonotypes. To remove erroneous sequences, TCR cDNA sequences were retained only when supported by two or more reads. The tcR package was used for downstream repertoire analysis, with clonotypes matched between fractions based on CDR3 nucleotide sequence plus V segment. VDJmatch was used to annotate antigen specificity against VDJdb, with one amino acid substitution in CDR3 permitted.

The receptor was isolated from a woman in her late teens or twenties in good health. The V and J genes are TRBV10-2 and TRBJ1-2, with 8 bases aligning to TRBD1. The sequenced sample was CD4+ T cells sorted from blood. The nucleotides read TGCGCCAGTCTCCGGGACAGGTTCTATGGCTACACCTTC. This is translated as CASLRDRFYGYTF.